One and the same sample provided the 25 T cell receptor beta chains below, sequenced in a study of cytomegalovirus exposure and HLA in healthy donors. TCRdb's table, derived via immunoSEQ multiplex PCR, lists solely in-frame clones and lacks some. The table has approximately 300,000 clones, 80% to 90% seen once. The sample was PBMCs. The receptor source for this set is a woman aged 18-30 years in good health and CMV-seronegative.

The rearrangement joins TRBV18 to TRBJ1-2; D might be TRBD1 (5 bases). Germline-derived CDR1 and CDR2 are KGHSH and LQKENI. Trimming shortened V by 1 base and J by 8 bases, and 17 bases separated the two germline ends. The CDR3 covers 15 residues. CDR3: CASSPRTDGGEGYTF. Written as DNA, the CDR3 is TGTGCCAGCTCACCACGGACGGACGGGGGAGAGGGCTACACCTTC.

This chain connects TRBV5-4 to TRBJ2-7; TRBD2 might be the D (8 bases). The CDR3 is made up of 14 amino acids. The germline V gene has CDR1 SGHNT and CDR2 YYREEE (reference sequence). V shed 4 bases and J shed 5 bases, with 16 bases lying between them. This CDR3 reads CASSPGGGRDEQYF. DNA of the CDR3: TGTGCCAGCAGCCCGGGAGGGGGCAGGGACGAGCAGTACTTC.

This clone was seen only a few times. The chain joins TRBV29-1 to TRBJ2-1, with a weak D call TRBD2 (5 bases). The CDR3 has 15 residues. V was pared by 4 bases and J by 4 bases, with 17 bases between. Germline V lookup: CDR1 SQVTM, CDR2 ANQGSEA. For the CDR3, the DNA is TGCAGCGTTGTGCTTTCCCGCCGCGGGTACAATGAGCAGTTCTTC. Protein: CSVVLSRRGYNEQFF.

The chain recombines TRBV6-6 with TRBJ1-2; the D gene is possibly TRBD1 (5 bases). The germline CDR1 and CDR2 sequences are MNHNY and SVGAGI (reference sequence). V lost 2 bases, J lost 4 bases, and 17 bases lay in between. The CDR3 has 16 amino acids. The CDR3 loop is CASSYPVGGKGYGYTF. The CDR3 DNA is TGTGCCAGCAGTTACCCCGTGGGGGGGAAGGGCTATGGCTACACCTTC.

To note about this clone: The junction differs from germline at one of its ends, possibly a read error. V and J are TRBV11-2 and TRBJ2-1; D is ambiguous. Germline-derived CDR1 and CDR2 are SGHAT and FQNNGV. This CDR3 spans 13 amino acids. The CDR3: CASSLAMRNEQFF. The CDR3 bases are TGTGCCAGCAGCTTAGCAATGAGGAATGAACAGTTCTTC.

CDR3 nucleotides: TGTGCCAGCAGTCCCCTGACGGGAGAGGCAGATACGCAGTATTTT. Encoded protein: CASSPLTGEADTQYF. The V and J genes are TRBV6-5 and TRBJ2-3, with a tentative D call TRBD2 (6 bases). Per germline, CDR1 MNHEY and CDR2 SVGAGI. This CDR3 comprises 15 residues. Trimming took 5 bases from V and 4 from J, leaving 16 bases between them.

This clone showed up just once. The rearrangement links TRBV5-6 to TRBJ2-7; 9 bases align to TRBD1. Germline CDR1 SGHDT, CDR2 YYEEEE. J was trimmed by 5 bases and V by 2 bases; bases with no gene match: 2. CDR3 size: 13 residues. CDR3 DNA: TGTGCCAGCAGCTTACAGGGGGCCCACGAGCAGTACTTC. This sequence encodes CASSLQGAHEQYF.

Written as DNA, the CDR3 is TGTGCCAGCTCAACAGCGAACACTGAAGCTTTCTTT. This codes for CASSTANTEAFF. The chain uses TRBV18 and TRBJ1-1; no clear D gene. CDR1 is KGHSH, CDR2 LQKENI, per germline. V gave up 5 bases and J gave up 1 base, with 5 bases separating them. The CDR3 length is 12 residues.

In its sample, this clone was seen once. V and J are TRBV2 and TRBJ1-2, with 8 bases aligning to TRBD1. Germline loops: CDR1 SNHLY, CDR2 FYNNEI. V trimming: 6 bases; J trimming: 5 bases; junction bases outside the gene matches: 17. The CDR3 is 17 residues long. Here the CDR3 reads CASSVSGAGGARYGYTF. CDR3 coding DNA: TGTGCCAGCAGCGTAAGCGGGGCAGGGGGCGCCAGATATGGCTACACCTTC. Full variable domain (remainder filled in from reference TRBV2 and TRBJ1-2): EPEVTQTPSHQVTQMGQEVILRCVPISNHLYFYWYRQILGQKVEFLVSFYNNEISEKSEIFDDQFSVERPDGSNFTLKIRSTKLEDSAMYFCASSVSGAGGARYGYTFGSGTRLTVV.

At least ten counts were recorded for this clone. At the DNA level, this CDR3 is encoded by other sequences in the same sample as well. The chain carries TRBV7-2 and TRBJ1-5; D uncertain. The CDR3 has 13 residues. Trimming stripped 5 bases from V and 2 bases from J, with 7 bases between. Germline values: CDR1 SGHTA, CDR2 FQGNSA. The CDR3 sequence is CASSIRGNQPQHF. CDR3 DNA sequence: TGTGCCAGCAGCATCCGGGGCAATCAGCCCCAGCATTTT.

This rearrangement joins TRBV19 to TRBJ1-2, with 9 bases that match TRBD1. The CDR3 spans 15 residues. V was pared by 5 bases and J by 8 bases, with 12 bases of the junction left unmatched. Germline-derived CDR1 and CDR2 are LNHDA and SQIVND (reference sequence). CDR3 coding DNA: TGTGCCAGTAGTTTCGGGACAGGGACGATGGGGGGCTACACCTTC. This gives the protein CASSFGTGTMGGYTF.

The CDR3: CASSPPSVNEQFF. The CDR3 DNA sequence: TGTGCCAGCTCACCACCGAGTGTGAATGAGCAGTTCTTC. This chain connects TRBV18 to TRBJ2-1; no reliable D call. Per the germline V gene, CDR1 is KGHSH and CDR2 is LQKENI. The CDR3 is made up of 13 amino acids. V lost 0 bases to trimming and J lost 7 bases, with 7 bases between them.

This clone has a single count. The J gene is TRBJ2-2, the V gene TRBV30, with no clear D. The length of the CDR3 is 14 residues. Per the germline V gene, CDR1 is GTSNPN and CDR2 is SVGIG (reference sequence). The germline V and J ends were trimmed by 2 bases and 4 bases, with 11 bases remaining between them. For the CDR3, the DNA is TGTGCCTGGAGTTTGTCAGATTTCACCGGGGAGCTGTTTTTT. Its translation is CAWSLSDFTGELFF.

V is TRBV7-3 and J is TRBJ2-1; 13 bases fit TRBD2. The germline gives CDR1 SGHTA, CDR2 FQGTGA. V trimming: 5 bases; J trimming: 6 bases; junction bases outside the gene matches: 4. This CDR3 has 15 residues. The CDR3 sequence: CASSTGLAGVNEQFF. The CDR3 nucleotides are TGTGCCAGCAGCACCGGACTAGCGGGAGTCAATGAGCAGTTCTTC.

This clone occurred once. The V gene is TRBV27, the J gene TRBJ2-1; 7 bases line up with TRBD2. Germline values: CDR1 MNHEY, CDR2 SMNVEV (reference sequence). J lost 7 bases, V lost 1 base, and 4 bases had no gene match. The CDR3 is 14 residues long. In DNA form, the CDR3 reads TGTGCCAGCAGTTTATGGCGGGAGTCGAATGAGCAGTTCTTC. Translating it yields CASSLWRESNEQFF.

The rearrangement joins TRBV18 to TRBJ2-1, with 8 bases that match TRBD2. Per germline, CDR1 KGHSH and CDR2 LQKENI. The CDR3 totals 13 residues. With 10 bases clipped from V and 5 bases from J, the junction kept 7 bases outside the gene matches. CDR3 amino acids: CATAGGVDNEQFF. The CDR3 coding sequence is TGTGCCACCGCCGGGGGGGTGGACAATGAGCAGTTCTTC.

The CDR3 is CASSYKLAKNIQYF. In DNA, the CDR3 is TGTGCCAGCAGTTACAAACTAGCCAAAAACATTCAGTACTTC. J is TRBJ2-4 and V is TRBV6-6; no clear D. Germline V gene lookup returns CDR1 MNHNY and CDR2 SVGAGI (reference sequence). V gave up 2 bases and J gave up 0 bases, with 5 bases separating them. This CDR3 spans 14 amino acids.

The rearrangement links TRBV7-9 to TRBJ2-5; tentatively, D is TRBD2 (6 bases). This CDR3 is built from 16 residues. V dropped 5 bases and J dropped 4 bases, with 20 bases sitting between them. CDR1 and CDR2 (germline): SEHNR, FQNEAQ (reference sequence). DNA for the CDR3: TGTGCCAGCAGCCTCACTAATTCAGGGAGGAGAGAGACCCAGTACTTC. Translating it yields CASSLTNSGRRETQYF. Looking up the rest from reference TRBV7-9 and TRBJ2-5 gives the full variable domain: DTGVSQNPRHKITKRGQNVTFRCDPISEHNRLYWYRQTLGQGPEFLTYFQNEAQLEKSRLLSDRFSAERPKGSFSTLEIQRTEQGDSAMYLCASSLTNSGRRETQYFGPGTRLLVL.

The chain carries TRBV27 and TRBJ2-3, with 7 bases fitting TRBD2. V lost 3 bases to trimming and J lost 6 bases; unmatched junction nucleotides: 6. This CDR3 has 14 residues. Germline lookup yields CDR1 MNHEY and CDR2 SMNVEV (reference sequence). The CDR3: CASSLREGFDTQYF. CDR3 nucleotides: TGTGCCAGCAGTTTGAGGGAGGGGTTTGATACGCAGTATTTT.

V gene TRBV19 combines with J gene TRBJ2-3, with a weak D call TRBD2 (5 bases). V was shortened by 3 bases and J by 0 bases, with 10 bases between the two germline ends. The V gene's germline CDR1 is LNHDA and CDR2 SQIVND (reference sequence). The CDR3 loop spans 15 amino acids. The CDR3 here is CASSMGGSSTDTQYF. The CDR3 nucleotides read TGTGCCAGTAGTATGGGCGGGTCTAGCACAGATACGCAGTATTTT.

The rearrangement links TRBV4-3 to TRBJ1-2, with 10 bases aligning to TRBD1. The length of the CDR3 is 17 residues. The ends lost 2 bases at V and 4 bases at J; junction bases unmatched: 10. In germline, CDR1 is LGHNA, CDR2 YSLEER. CDR3 bases: TGCGCCAGCAGCCAACTGGGTTCCGGGACAGGGGTCTATGGCTACACCTTC. Residues: CASSQLGSGTGVYGYTF.

This clone was seen just once. V usage is TRBV5-1 and J usage is TRBJ2-3; 8 positions agree with TRBD2. V trimming: 1 base; J trimming: 0 bases; junction bases outside the gene matches: 4. This CDR3 has 16 residues. The germline V gene has CDR1 SGHRS and CDR2 YFSETQ. Here the CDR3 DNA reads TGCGCCAGCAGCTTGCGTTCTAGCGGGAGCACAGATACGCAGTATTTT. It yields the protein CASSLRSSGSTDTQYF. Full variable domain (missing parts from reference TRBV5-1 and TRBJ2-3): KAGVTQTPRYLIKTRGQQVTLSCSPISGHRSVSWYQQTPGQGLQFLFEYFSETQRNKGNFPGRFSGRQFSNSRSEMNVSTLELGDSALYLCASSLRSSGSTDTQYFGPGTRLTVL.

The chain recombines TRBV18 with TRBJ2-3, with TRBD1 matching 7 bases. V lost 5 bases, J lost 5 bases, and 10 bases stayed unmatched. The CDR3 has 15 residues. Germline-derived CDR1 and CDR2 are KGHSH and LQKENI. The CDR3 DNA reads TGTGCCAGCTCAACCCGGACAGGTCCCGAAGATACGCAGTATTTT. Protein product: CASSTRTGPEDTQYF.

V gene TRBV4-3 combines with J gene TRBJ2-3, with 10 bases identical to TRBD2. The ends lost 0 bases at V and 5 bases at J; junction bases unmatched: 20. CDR1 and CDR2 from the germline V gene are LGHNA and YSLEER. This CDR3 has 21 residues. The CDR3 coding sequence is TGCGCCAGCAGCCAAGAAGCTAGGACTAGCGGAACCTACGGGAGGGTAGATACGCAGTATTTT. Translation gives CASSQEARTSGTYGRVDTQYF.

The chain combines TRBV29-1 with TRBJ2-5, with 7 bases fitting TRBD1. The V and J ends lost 6 bases and 2 bases, in that order; junction bases with no gene match: 6. Germline assignment: CDR1 SQVTM and CDR2 ANQGSEA. This CDR3 is built from 13 residues. CDR3 DNA: TGCAGCGTCGTCACAGGGGCACAAGAGACCCAGTACTTC. It encodes CSVVTGAQETQYF.